A selection of T cell receptor beta chains follows, all from one sample in a study of control samples from healthy donors and cancer patients. TCRdb's copy holds only in-frame clones and misses some; the assay was immunoSEQ multiplex PCR. The sample holds around 250,000 clones, over 75% seen once. Sequenced: PBMCs. The source of these receptors is a woman aged 55-70 years with lung cancer. Both conserved end residues are part of each CDR3. Each record gives: clone size, V gene, J gene, D gene, CDR3 protein, CDR3 DNA. A D gene is named only where the DNA matches it firmly. Clone size, where shown, is once, few, many, or a class for clones that have expanded.

>few|TRBV4-1|TRBJ2-7|-
CASSQDSSRPYEQYF
TGCGCCAGCAGCCAAGATTCCAGTAGACCCTACGAGCAGTACTTC
>-|TRBV11-2|TRBJ2-2|-
CASSVMDTGELFF
TGTGCCAGCAGCGTTATGGACACCGGGGAGCTGTTTTTT
>-|TRBV28|TRBJ1-1|-
CASSSRLGAGSTEAFF
TGTGCCAGCAGTTCCCGACTCGGGGCAGGCAGCACTGAAGCTTTCTTT
>-|TRBV7-3|TRBJ1-2|TRBD1
CASSPPGTGYGYTF
TGTGCCAGCAGCCCGCCCGGGACAGGCTATGGCTACACCTTC
>-|TRBV9|TRBJ2-7|TRBD1
CASSVTGGAGEQYF
TGTGCCAGCAGCGTAACAGGGGGCGCGGGGGAGCAGTACTTC
>-|TRBV5-1|TRBJ1-2|-
CASSLDRGGYGYTF
TGCGCCAGCAGCTTGGACCGGGGTGGCTATGGCTACACCTTC
>-|TRBV7-6|TRBJ2-7|-
CASSFRGSDYEQYF
TGTGCCAGCAGCTTTAGGGGAAGTGACTACGAGCAGTACTTC
>few|TRBV4-1|TRBJ1-1|-
CASSPHPTNTEAFF
TGCGCCAGCAGCCCCCATCCGACGAACACTGAAGCTTTCTTT
>-|TRBV19|TRBJ2-7|-
CASSMDPGGGNEQYF
TGTGCCAGTAGTATGGACCCCGGGGGAGGAAACGAGCAGTACTTC
>-|TRBV27|TRBJ2-7|-
CASCLWGWAGARGGAYEQYF
TGTGCCAGCTGTTTATGGGGGTGGGCAGGCGCTAGGGGGGGGGCCTACGAGCAGTACTTC
>-|TRBV18|TRBJ1-1|-
CASSPGEQLLVSTEAFF
TGTGCCAGCTCACCGGGGGAACAGCTCCTCGTTTCCACTGAAGCTTTCTTT
>-|TRBV28|TRBJ2-7|TRBD1
CASSSLRQGLALGLQYF
TGTGCCAGCAGTTCCCTCCGACAGGGGTTAGCCCTGGGCTTGCAGTACTTC
>-|TRBV5-1|TRBJ2-3|-
CASSVSTTQGGTQYF
TGCGCCAGCAGCGTTTCGACTACTCAGGGAGGTACGCAGTATTTT
>-|TRBV3-1/TRBV3-2|TRBJ1-6|-
CASSHWEEIVDSPLHF
TGTGCCAGCAGCCATTGGGAGGAGATTGTGGATTCACCCCTCCACTTT
>-|TRBV5-1|TRBJ2-3|-
CASSTGDFTDTQYF
TGCGCCAGCAGCACGGGCGACTTCACAGATACGCAGTATTTT
>-|TRBV9|TRBJ1-1|-
CASSVDEGRYTEAFF
TGTGCCAGCAGCGTAGATGAGGGACGGTACACTGAAGCTTTCTTT
>-|TRBV10-1|TRBJ2-5|-
CASSALQSGGQETQYF
TGCGCCAGCAGTGCCTTGCAGTCCGGGGGACAAGAGACCCAGTACTTC
>-|TRBV19|TRBJ2-7|TRBD1
CASSPRDRYGEQYF
TGTGCCAGTAGTCCCCGGGACAGGTACGGCGAGCAGTACTTC
>-|TRBV11-2|TRBJ2-7|-
CASSPLQGGYEQYF
TGTGCCAGCAGCCCCTTGCAAGGGGGCTACGAGCAGTACTTC
>-|TRBV5-4|TRBJ1-3|TRBD1
CASSTGQRGNTIYF
TGTGCCAGCAGCACGGGACAGAGAGGAAACACCATATATTTT
>-|TRBV27|TRBJ2-7|-
CASSSGSGKYEQYF
TGTGCCAGCAGTTCGGGCTCGGGAAAGTACGAGCAGTACTTC
>-|TRBV7-9|TRBJ1-4|TRBD1
CASSYPGQGAIEKLFF
TGTGCCAGCAGCTACCCAGGCCAGGGGGCAATTGAAAAACTGTTTTTT
>few|TRBV20-1|TRBJ2-5|TRBD2
CSVERGRTQYF
TGCAGTGTCGAGCGGGGGCGGACCCAGTACTTC
>-|TRBV24-1|TRBJ2-5|-
CATSVPGRGGETQYF
TGTGCCACCAGTGTCCCCGGACGGGGAGGAGAGACCCAGTACTTC
>-|TRBV18|TRBJ2-7|-
CASSPRVSAGSSYEQYF
TGTGCCAGCTCACCACGAGTCTCAGCGGGCTCCTCCTACGAGCAGTACTTC
>once|TRBV7-8|TRBJ2-2|TRBD2
CASSVGLAGATGELFF
TGTGCCAGCAGCGTGGGACTAGCGGGGGCCACCGGGGAGCTGTTTTTT
>-|TRBV2|TRBJ1-1|TRBD1
CASRKDRVNTEAFF
TGTGCCAGCAGGAAAGACAGGGTGAACACTGAAGCTTTCTTT
>few|TRBV7-9|TRBJ2-4|TRBD2
CASSLRLAEGNGAKNIQYF
TGTGCCAGCAGCTTGCGACTAGCGGAAGGAAATGGAGCCAAAAACATTCAGTACTTC
>-|TRBV5-1|TRBJ2-5|TRBD2
CASSPTSGGEETQYF
TGCGCCAGCAGCCCGACTAGCGGGGGGGAAGAGACCCAGTACTTC
>-|TRBV19|TRBJ2-5|-
CASSSSARETQYF
TGTGCCAGTAGCTCCTCCGCCAGGGAGACCCAGTACTTC
>-|TRBV3-1/TRBV3-2|TRBJ2-1|-
CASSQTGFYNEQFF
TGTGCCAGCAGCCAAACAGGCTTCTACAATGAGCAGTTCTTC
>-|TRBV19|TRBJ1-6|TRBD1
CASSDRGQDSPLHF
TGTGCCAGTAGCGACAGGGGGCAAGATTCACCCCTCCACTTT
>-|TRBV5-4|TRBJ2-5|-
CASSFYGETQYF
TGTGCCAGCAGCTTTTATGGAGAGACCCAGTACTTC
>-|TRBV12-3/TRBV12-4|TRBJ1-6|-
CASRRDIHSPLHF
TGTGCCAGCAGAAGGGACATCCATTCACCCCTCCACTTT
>few|TRBV7-8|TRBJ2-7|TRBD2
CASSLASSGSSYEQYF
TGTGCCAGCAGCTTGGCATCTAGCGGGAGCTCCTACGAGCAGTACTTC
>-|TRBV21-1|TRBJ1-4|-
CASSKRARKGQFNEKLFF
TGTGCCAGCAGCAAAAGAGCCCGGAAGGGACAGTTTAATGAAAAACTGTTTTTT
>-|TRBV7-9|TRBJ2-1|TRBD2
CASSLFGPSGGLYNEQFF
TGTGCCAGCAGCTTATTCGGGCCTAGCGGGGGCCTCTACAATGAGCAGTTCTTC
>-|TRBV6-5|TRBJ1-4|TRBD1
CASSTQGASEKLFF
TGTGCCAGCAGTACACAGGGGGCGAGTGAAAAACTGTTTTTT
>-|TRBV3-1/TRBV3-2|TRBJ2-3|TRBD2
CASSRRGGLAGRTDTQYF
TGTGCCAGCAGCCGACGAGGGGGACTAGCGGGACGCACAGATACGCAGTATTTT
>-|TRBV27|TRBJ2-1|-
CASSFSREPYNEQFF
TGTGCCAGCAGTTTTTCCCGGGAGCCTTACAATGAGCAGTTCTTC
>-|TRBV6-2/TRBV6-3|TRBJ2-7|-
CASSYSDSYEQYF
TGTGCCAGCAGTTACTCCGACAGCTACGAGCAGTACTTC
>-|TRBV6-5|TRBJ1-2|TRBD1
CASSPGQNNYGYTF
TGTGCCAGCAGTCCGGGACAGAATAACTATGGCTACACCTTC
>-|TRBV3-1/TRBV3-2|TRBJ2-2|-
CASSPLLTGELFF
TGTGCCAGCAGTCCACTTCTCACCGGGGAGCTGTTTTTT
>-|TRBV5-5|TRBJ1-1|-
CASSLQGGDTEAFF
TGTGCCAGCAGCTTACAGGGAGGCGACACTGAAGCTTTCTTT